The 20 T cell receptor beta chains reported below all come from one sample, sequenced in a study of T-cell memory formation after mild COVID-19. TCRdb processed the 5' RACE reads anew with MiXCR; each CDR3 protein has one entry. The table lists over 300,000 distinct CDR3 sequences, around 20% of them singletons. What was sequenced was PBMCs or a T cell subset sorted from them (not recorded which). All receptors derive from a man between 18 and 35 years old who had mild COVID-19 (a few samples of this study predate the infection). Cell type and time point are not known.

This clonotype has ten or more counts. This CDR3 is CASSPGAYEQYV. The CDR3 DNA sequence: TGTGCCAGCAGCCCAGGGGCCTACGAGCAGTACGTC. This chain connects TRBV11-2 to TRBJ2-7, with D perhaps matching TRBD1 (6 bases). The V gene lost 5 bases and the J gene lost 2 bases, with 7 bases spanning the gap. The V gene's germline CDR1 is SGHAT and CDR2 FQNNGV. The CDR3 totals 12 residues.

This clonotype was seen a few times. The chain employs TRBV12-3 or TRBV12-4 and TRBJ2-5; D is perhaps TRBD1 (6 bases). V was trimmed by 0 bases and J by 5 bases, leaving 16 bases between them. This CDR3 is 16 amino acids long. This chain's CDR3 is CASSLARNRVGETQYF. In DNA, the CDR3 is TGTGCCAGCAGTTTAGCGCGAAACAGGGTCGGGGAGACCCAGTACTTC.

The chain recombines TRBV20-1 with TRBJ1-2; D remains unclear. The V end was cut by 3 bases, the J end by 4 bases, with 12 bases between. The CDR3 length is 13 residues. Germline loops: CDR1 DFQATT, CDR2 SNEGSKA (reference sequence). For the CDR3, the DNA is TGCAGTGCTAGCTCCGGGCCGGGCTATGGCTACACCTTC. Protein: CSASSGPGYGYTF.

The sample holds a few counts of this clonotype. This chain links TRBV27 with TRBJ1-5; TRBD1 is a possible D gene (5 bases). CDR1 is MNHEY, CDR2 SMNVEV, per germline (reference sequence). The V and J ends lost 4 bases and 7 bases respectively, with 8 bases between them. The CDR3 is 12 amino acids. The CDR3, as DNA: TGTGCCAGCAGTTCCTGGGGCCAGCCCCAGCATTTT. Translation gives CASSSWGQPQHF.

This clonotype was counted between two and nine times. V usage is TRBV6-6 and J usage is TRBJ1-1; TRBD1 might be the D (5 bases). The CDR3 runs to 12 residues. The V end was cut by 5 bases, the J end by 8 bases, with 12 bases between. Germline V lookup: CDR1 MNHNY, CDR2 SVGAGI (reference sequence). The CDR3 DNA reads TGTGCCAGCAGTCACGGGTGGGGGGAAGCTTTCTTT. It translates to CASSHGWGEAFF.

This clonotype was recorded at least ten times. The chain links TRBV18 to TRBJ2-3; no clear D gene. V lost 8 bases and J 0 bases, leaving 6 bases between the germline ends. Germline loops: CDR1 KGHSH, CDR2 LQKENI. The CDR3 length is 12 residues. DNA for the CDR3: TGTGCCAGCAGCCCGAGCACAGATACGCAGTATTTT. Protein sequence: CASSPSTDTQYF.

This clonotype occurred a few times. This chain uses TRBV5-1 with TRBJ1-1; tentatively, D is TRBD1 (5 bases). CDR3 length equals 15 residues. Between the trimmed V and J ends, which lost 4 bases and 0 bases, there was a span of 13 bases. Germline loops: CDR1 SGHRS, CDR2 YFSETQ. The CDR3: CASSLGGSMNTEAFF. As DNA, the CDR3 is TGCGCCAGCAGCCTGGGGGGTTCCATGAACACTGAAGCTTTCTTT.

This sequence joins TRBV7-2 and TRBJ1-5; weak D call: TRBD1 (5 bases). This CDR3 contains 12 residues. CDR1 and CDR2 (germline): SGHTA, FQGNSA. The ends were cut back, 8 bases at V and 4 bases at J, with 9 bases in the middle. The CDR3 spells CASGWGNQPQHF. CDR3 DNA: TGTGCCAGCGGATGGGGGAATCAGCCCCAGCATTTT. The full variable domain, with the rest looked up from reference TRBV7-2 and TRBJ1-5, is GAGVSQSPSNKVTEKGKDVELRCDPISGHTALYWYRQSLGQGLEFLIYFQGNSAPDKSGLPSDRFSAERTGGSVSTLTIQRTQQEDSAVYLCASGWGNQPQHFGDGTRLSIL.

This rearrangement joins TRBV4-3 to TRBJ2-1, with 7 positions matching TRBD1. The V gene's germline CDR1 is LGHNA and CDR2 YSLEER. With V trimmed by 4 bases and J by 0 bases, 3 bases remained unmatched. The CDR3 is made up of 15 amino acids. CDR3 amino acids: CASSRDSLSYNEQFF. Written as DNA, the CDR3 is TGCGCCAGCAGCCGGGACAGTCTCTCCTACAATGAGCAGTTCTTC.

This clonotype was seen more than once but under ten times. The genes are TRBV20-1 and TRBJ2-5; 8 bases are a match to TRBD1. The germline V gene encodes CDR1 DFQATT and CDR2 SNEGSKA (reference sequence). V gave up 5 bases and J gave up 2 bases; unmatched junction bases: 4. The CDR3 covers 13 residues. This chain's CDR3 is CSAAGGSQETQYF. The CDR3 DNA reads as TGCAGTGCTGCAGGGGGCAGTCAAGAGACCCAGTACTTC.

With regard to this clonotype: An end of the junction differs from the germline gene, which may be a read error. This chain links TRBV7-2 with TRBJ1-4; a possible D gene is TRBD1 (5 bases). The germline V gene encodes CDR1 SGHTA and CDR2 FQGNSA. This CDR3 comprises 11 residues. The CDR3 DNA reads as TGTGCCAGCAGCTTAAGGGGTGGGGGGACTTTT. Translating gives CASSLRGGGTF.

The chain combines TRBV9 with TRBJ2-3, with a weak D call TRBD1 (6 bases). V shed 4 bases and J shed 1 base, with 13 bases lying between them. The CDR3 loop spans 15 amino acids. Germline V gene sequence: CDR1 SGDLS, CDR2 YYNGEE. CDR3 residues: CASSLQRTGTDTQYF. The CDR3 DNA is TGTGCCAGCAGCCTACAAAGGACAGGCACAGATACGCAGTATTTT. Full variable domain (missing parts from reference TRBV9 and TRBJ2-3): DSGVTQTPKHLITATGQRVTLRCSPRSGDLSVYWYQQSLDQGLQFLIQYYNGEERAKGNILERFSAQQFPDLHSELNLSSLELGDSALYFCASSLQRTGTDTQYFGPGTRLTVL.

This clonotype has more than one count but fewer than ten. V gene TRBV6-2 or TRBV6-3 combines with J gene TRBJ2-3, with 7 bases matching TRBD2. Germline V gives CDR1 MNHEY, CDR2 SVGEGT. This CDR3 spans 17 amino acids. With 5 bases clipped from V and 0 bases from J, the junction kept 11 bases outside the gene matches. DNA for the CDR3: TGTGCCAGCAGTGACGAGCTGGGGAGGGGAAGCACAGATACGCAGTATTTT. Protein sequence: CASSDELGRGSTDTQYF.

This clonotype was counted between two and nine times. The chain recombines TRBV7-3 with TRBJ2-3; 7 nucleotides align to TRBD2. The ends lost 3 bases at V and 6 bases at J; junction bases unmatched: 12. Germline lookup yields CDR1 SGHTA and CDR2 FQGTGA. CDR3 size: 16 residues. The CDR3: CASSFYPGGSPDTQYF. The CDR3 bases are TGTGCCAGCAGCTTCTATCCGGGGGGATCACCGGATACGCAGTATTTT.

The table lists this clonotype with a few counts. The gene calls are TRBV7-9 and TRBJ1-4; D is unresolved. The CDR3 is 16 residues long. V shed 5 bases and J shed 0 bases, with 13 bases lying between them. CDR1 and CDR2 (germline): SEHNR, FQNEAQ (reference sequence). The CDR3 nucleotides read TGTGCCAGCAGCGGGCCAGAGTTCGCAACTAATGAAAAACTGTTTTTT. This sequence encodes CASSGPEFATNEKLFF.

V usage is TRBV29-1 and J usage is TRBJ2-3; a possible D gene is TRBD2 (5 bases). The CDR3 length is 12 residues. The germline V gene encodes CDR1 SQVTM and CDR2 ANQGSEA. V lost 5 bases and J lost 5, with 11 bases in between. CDR3 DNA: TGCAGCGTTTCCTCGGGGTTAGATACGCAGTATTTT. The encoded protein is CSVSSGLDTQYF.

This clonotype was counted a few times. This rearrangement joins TRBV2 to TRBJ1-4; 9 nucleotides match TRBD1. The germline CDR1 and CDR2 sequences are SNHLY and FYNNEI. Unmatched junction bases numbered 3, after V lost 8 bases and J lost 8 bases. The CDR3 has 12 residues. Here the CDR3 DNA reads TGTGCCAGCCGGGACAGGGCCGAAAAACTGTTTTTT. Translation: CASRDRAEKLFF.

This clonotype appeared a few times. This chain joins TRBV5-1 and TRBJ2-7; D might be TRBD1 (5 bases). The V end lost 2 bases, the J end lost 1 base, and 16 bases lay between the germline ends. The germline V gene encodes CDR1 SGHRS and CDR2 YFSETQ. This CDR3 is 16 amino acids long. This CDR3 is CASSFSGWSASYEQYF. The CDR3 DNA reads TGCGCCAGCAGCTTCTCAGGGTGGTCGGCTTCCTACGAGCAGTACTTC.

This clonotype was recorded a few times. The chain carries TRBV12-3 or TRBV12-4 and TRBJ2-1; 7 positions match TRBD2. The CDR3 is 16 amino acids. V was pared by 5 bases and J by 2 bases, with 9 bases of the junction left unmatched. CDR3 in amino acids: CASSPLPAGAYNEQFF. DNA of the CDR3: TGTGCCAGCAGTCCACTTCCCGCGGGGGCCTACAATGAGCAGTTCTTC.

This chain connects TRBV12-5 to TRBJ2-1; 8 bases map to TRBD2. From germline, CDR1 is LGHNT and CDR2 FRNRAP. V gave up 6 bases and J gave up 3 bases; unmatched junction bases: 7. CDR3 length: 15 residues. Here the CDR3 reads CASGISGGLYNEQFF. The CDR3 coding sequence is TGTGCTAGTGGAATAAGCGGGGGACTCTACAATGAGCAGTTCTTC.